This T cell receptor beta chain was recovered during a study of vaccination effects on CD4 cells after COVID-19 (dated by TCRdb to between 2021 and 2024). Study-wide context: Across the study, the median time from the second dose to post-vaccine sampling was 72 days (range 14 to 241). The study compared SARS-CoV-2 spike-specific CD4+ TCR repertoires before and after mRNA vaccination in COVID-19 convalescent patients and infection-naive vaccine recipients. The full study included 9 to 10 COVID-19 convalescent patients and several SARS-CoV-2-naive healthy vaccine recipients. The Oncomine TCR Beta short-read assay on an Illumina iSeq 100 was used to sequence cultures from other donors in the study. The paper as a whole reports these results and caveats: In healthy vaccine recipients, vaccine-induced clones were almost all SARS-CoV-2 mono-reactive, with only 1 of 255 being cross-reactive with common cold coronaviruses. The study was limited by a small number of convalescent patients, and early post-infection timepoints were lacking. Both infection-induced and vaccine-induced clones contracted markedly at late post-vaccination timepoints, which is consistent with waning T cell responses.

Library preparation was by the immunoSEQ multiplex PCR assay. TCR beta CDR3 sequencing was performed on DNA from the cultured, isolated CD4+ T cells. Per the authors' processing: Non-productive TCR sequences were removed and reads were trimmed to the CDR3 region, keeping CDR3s of at least 7 amino acids. Antigen-specific clonotypes were identified with the MANAFEST web app by comparing expansion in peptide wells against reference cultures. For clones to be considered positive, expansion at FDR<0.05 versus reference and all other wells, an odds ratio above 5, and a frequency above 0.1% in two replicate wells were required. Clonotypes significantly expanded in SARS-CoV-2 spike wells and in at least one common cold coronavirus spike condition were defined as cross-reactive. Using the stringdist R package, CDR3 similarity was measured by Levenshtein distance, and unrooted trees were constructed with ape in R 3.6.1. The table was pulled from immuneACCESS by TCRdb, which kept in-frame rearrangements only. Such tables lose some clones; where checked, under half of the loss comes from unresolved V genes, and the rest has no known cause. D and trimming were read from the DNA, whereas the V and J calls and clone size are those reported in that table. Within this sample are almost 70,000 clones, with 74% of them counted one time only. Roughly 1.5% of the sample lies in the top ten.

In the ViraFEST assay, PBMC were stimulated with viral peptide pools, and antigen-specific CD4+ T cell clonotypes were then identified by expansion using TCR sequencing. After more than nine days of culture, CD4+ T cells were isolated with the EasySep CD4+ T cell isolation kit. Each participant received two doses of an mRNA SARS-CoV-2 vaccine, either BNT162b2 or mRNA-1273. The absence of prior SARS-CoV-2 infection in healthy vaccine recipients was confirmed by negative nucleocapsid antibodies before and after vaccination. Two million PBMC per well were cultured with approximately 10 ug/ml peptides in IMDM containing 5% human AB serum, about 9.6 IU/ml IL-2 and gentamicin. Half of the culture medium was replaced with fresh IL-2-containing medium on days 3 and 7. Unless noted otherwise, every peptide stimulation condition was cultured in triplicate wells. PBMC were separated from whole blood using Ficoll-Paque Plus gradient centrifugation and were then either cryopreserved at -140C or used fresh. The spike proteins of SARS-CoV-2 and of the common cold coronaviruses HCoV-NL63, HCoV-OC43 and HCoV-229E were spanned by overlapping peptide pools. Genomic DNA was extracted from cultured CD4+ T cells with the QIAamp micro DNA kit.

Of note for this clone: Its antigen is still unknown. Qualities for individual bases were not recorded, and no much larger clone is one base off.

This receptor was identified in a human donor who received a COVID-19 vaccine. This specimen consisted of CD4+ T cells from PBMCs cultured with HCoV-229E spike peptides, obtained after COVID-19 vaccination. This sample's cell subset or site label indicates: HCoV-229E spike overlapping peptide pool stimulation.

The CDR3 loop reads CATSRARTEKLFF. The sequenced DNA is TGTGCCACCAGCAGAGCTCGGACTGAAAAACTGTTTTTT. Here the chain combines TRBV15 and TRBJ1-4; no confident D gene assignment can be made. The CDR3 holds 13 amino acids from the cysteine to the phenylalanine. Only the CDR3 DNA is retained, 39 bases long and in frame from the first base. The germline V gene (reference sequence) supplies CDR1 LNHNV and CDR2 YYDKDF. V loses 1 base, J loses 7 bases, and the germline ends lie 7 bases apart.